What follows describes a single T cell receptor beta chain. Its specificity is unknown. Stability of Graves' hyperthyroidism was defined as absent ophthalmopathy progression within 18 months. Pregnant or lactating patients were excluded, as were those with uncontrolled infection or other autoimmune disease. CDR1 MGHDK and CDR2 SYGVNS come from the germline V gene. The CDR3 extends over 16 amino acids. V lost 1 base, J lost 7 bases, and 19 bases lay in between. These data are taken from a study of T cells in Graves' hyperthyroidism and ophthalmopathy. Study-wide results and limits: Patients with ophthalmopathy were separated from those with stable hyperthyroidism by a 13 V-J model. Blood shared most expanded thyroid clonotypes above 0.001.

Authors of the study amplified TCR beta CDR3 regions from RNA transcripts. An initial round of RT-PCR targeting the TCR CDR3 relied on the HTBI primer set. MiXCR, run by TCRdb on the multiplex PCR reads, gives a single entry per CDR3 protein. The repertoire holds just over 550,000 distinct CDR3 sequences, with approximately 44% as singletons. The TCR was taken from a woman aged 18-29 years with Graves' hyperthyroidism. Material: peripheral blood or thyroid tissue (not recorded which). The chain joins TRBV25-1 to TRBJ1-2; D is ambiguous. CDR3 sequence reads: CASSESFQDGIPGYTF. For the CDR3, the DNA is TGTGCCAGCAGTGAATCTTTTCAGGACGGGATCCCTGGCTACACCTTC.